This T cell receptor (beta chain) derives from a study of T cell responses to AZD1222 COVID-19 vaccine. Notes on the study in general: Sampling captured repertoires only after the peak T cell response. The donor group comprised mostly white British people and more females; the analysis possibly underestimated clonal diversity. Among vaccine-associated CD4 TCRs, coverage spanned spike, with dominance at 160-218 and 743-854.

Clones were read by immunoSEQ multiplex PCR, and TCRdb kept only the in-frame ones, dropping some. The table lists roughly 140,000 clones, approximately 89% of them singletons. Turning to this clone: Its cognate antigen is unknown.

Trimming took off 0 bases at V and 1 base at J, with 9 bases between the two ends. The CDR3 is 16 residues long. Germline assignment: CDR1 LNHNV and CDR2 YYDKDF (reference sequence). The gene calls are TRBV15 and TRBJ2-2, with D unresolved. This material consisted of peripheral blood, taken on day 0 of MenACWY control vaccination. This sequence originates from an adult in good health. CDR3 in amino acids: CATSRDRAMNTGELFF. CDR3 sequence (DNA): TGTGCCACCAGCAGAGATCGAGCGATGAACACCGGGGAGCTGTTTTTT. The full variable domain, completed using reference TRBV15 and TRBJ2-2, is DAMVIQNPRYQVTQFGKPVTLSCSQTLNHNVMYWYQQKSSQAPKLLFHYYDKDFNNEADTPDNFQSRRPNTSFCFLDIRSPGLGDTAMYLCATSRDRAMNTGELFFGEGSRLTVL.